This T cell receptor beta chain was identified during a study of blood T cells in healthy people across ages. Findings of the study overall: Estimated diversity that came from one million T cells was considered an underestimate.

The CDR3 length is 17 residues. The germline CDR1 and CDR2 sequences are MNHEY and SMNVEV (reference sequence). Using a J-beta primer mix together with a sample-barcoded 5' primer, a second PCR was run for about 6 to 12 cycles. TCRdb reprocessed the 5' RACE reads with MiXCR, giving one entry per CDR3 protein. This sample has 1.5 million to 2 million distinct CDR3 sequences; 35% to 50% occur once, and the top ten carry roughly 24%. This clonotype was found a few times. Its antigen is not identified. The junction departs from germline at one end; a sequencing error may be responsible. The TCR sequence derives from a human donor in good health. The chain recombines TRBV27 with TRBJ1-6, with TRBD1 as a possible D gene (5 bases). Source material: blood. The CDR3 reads CANSFQSGDGYNSPLHF. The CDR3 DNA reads TGTGCCAACAGTTTTCAGTCGGGGGACGGGTATAATTCACCCCTCCACTTT.